The clone carrying this T cell receptor (beta chain) occurred many times. Its target is unknown. The data belong to a study of neurological immune-mediated disorders. Study-level points and caveats: The study found the most TCR clonal expansion in HTLV-1-associated myelopathy and the least in multiple sclerosis, below healthy controls.

TCRdb re-derived calls from the 5' RACE reads in MiXCR, one entry per CDR3 protein. The sample carries around 51,000 distinct CDR3 sequences, about 13% recorded once. Specified time point: longitudinal time-point 3. CDR3 length: 13 residues. Trimming left V 6 bases short and J 0 bases short, with 6 bases between. CDR1 is MNHEY and CDR2 is SVGAGI in the germline V gene. This clonotype originated in a male donor with HTLV-1-associated myelopathy (HAM/TSP). Sequencing was done on a sample of PBMCs. V and J are TRBV6-5 and TRBJ1-5; D unresolved. CDR3 sequence reads: CASRIYSNQPQHF. The DNA of the CDR3 is TGTGCCAGCAGAATATATAGCAATCAGCCCCAGCATTTT.